The present entry profiles one T cell receptor (beta chain) with its context. The antigen is unknown. V was trimmed by 4 bases and J by 4 bases, leaving 15 bases between them. The V gene's germline CDR1 is MGHRA and CDR2 YSYEKL. This CDR3 has 15 amino acids. As to time point: week 11, during vaccination. In every dose of vaccine, 300 ug of mutant IDH1 20-mer peptide was given alongside topical imiquimod. This specimen comes from a study of a mutant IDH1 vaccine in newly diagnosed glioma. Study context: Once 4-6 weeks had passed after radiotherapy alone, vaccination started, or it started with temozolomide cycles.

TCRdb's table, derived via immunoSEQ multiplex PCR, lists solely in-frame clones and lacks some. Counted here are 25,000 to 35,000 clones, roughly 89% occurring once; the ten biggest clones make up about a fifth. The chain has TRBV4-1 and TRBJ2-3; D is unresolved. The source material was PBMCs, sampled from a glioma patient whose treatment included an IDH1 peptide vaccine. The receptor was isolated from a man in his late teens or twenties with glioma. CDR3 loop: CASSPKSPVSDTQYF. Here the CDR3 DNA reads TGCGCCAGCAGCCCCAAAAGCCCGGTCTCAGATACGCAGTATTTT.